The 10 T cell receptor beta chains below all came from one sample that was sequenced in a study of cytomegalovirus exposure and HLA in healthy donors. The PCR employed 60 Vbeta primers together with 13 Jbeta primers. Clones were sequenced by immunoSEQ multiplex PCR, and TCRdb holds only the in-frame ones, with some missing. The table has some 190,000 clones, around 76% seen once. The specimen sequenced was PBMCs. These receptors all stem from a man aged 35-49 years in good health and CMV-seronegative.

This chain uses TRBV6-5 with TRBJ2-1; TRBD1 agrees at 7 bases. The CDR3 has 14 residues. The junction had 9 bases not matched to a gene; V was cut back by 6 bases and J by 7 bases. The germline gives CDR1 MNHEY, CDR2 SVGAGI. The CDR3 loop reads CASSTRQGRNEQFF. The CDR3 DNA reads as TGTGCCAGCAGCACGCGACAGGGCAGAAATGAGCAGTTCTTC.

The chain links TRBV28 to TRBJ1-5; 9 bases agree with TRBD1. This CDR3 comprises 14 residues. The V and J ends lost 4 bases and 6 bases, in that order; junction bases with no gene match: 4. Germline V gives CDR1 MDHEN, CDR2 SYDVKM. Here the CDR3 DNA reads TGTGCCAGCAGTTGGACAGGGGAGGTTCAGCCCCAGCATTTT. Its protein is CASSWTGEVQPQHF. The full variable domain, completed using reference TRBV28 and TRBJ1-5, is DVKVTQSSRYLVKRTGEKVFLECVQDMDHENMFWYRQDPGLGLRLIYFSYDVKMKEKGDIPEGYSVSREKKERFSLILESASTNQTSMYLCASSWTGEVQPQHFGDGTRLSIL.

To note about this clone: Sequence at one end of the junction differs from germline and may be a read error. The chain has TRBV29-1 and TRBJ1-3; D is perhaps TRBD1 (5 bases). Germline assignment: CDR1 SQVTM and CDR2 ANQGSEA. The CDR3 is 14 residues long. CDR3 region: CSVEDSHSGNTIYF. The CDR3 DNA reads TGCAGCGTAGAAGACAGTCACTCTGGAAACACCATATATTTT. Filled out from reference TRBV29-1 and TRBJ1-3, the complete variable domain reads SAVISQKPSRDICQRGTSLTIQCQVDSQVTMMFWYRQQPGQSLTLIATANQGSEATYESGFVIDKFPISRPNLTFSTLTVSNMSPEDSSIYLCSVEDSHSGNTIYFGEGSWLTVV.

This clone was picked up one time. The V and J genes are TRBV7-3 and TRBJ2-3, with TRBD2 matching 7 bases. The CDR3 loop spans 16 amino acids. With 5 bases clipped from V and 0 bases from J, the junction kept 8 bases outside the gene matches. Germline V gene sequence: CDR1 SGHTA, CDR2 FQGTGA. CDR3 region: CASSPQAGLSTDTQYF. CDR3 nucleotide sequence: TGTGCCAGCAGCCCCCAAGCGGGGCTAAGCACAGATACGCAGTATTTT.

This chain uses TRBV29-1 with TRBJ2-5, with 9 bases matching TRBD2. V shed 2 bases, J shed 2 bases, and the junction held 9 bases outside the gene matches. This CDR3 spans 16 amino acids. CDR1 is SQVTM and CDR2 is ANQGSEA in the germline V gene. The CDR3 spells CSVENGLAYTQETQYF. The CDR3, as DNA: TGCAGCGTTGAAAACGGACTAGCGTATACACAAGAGACCCAGTACTTC.

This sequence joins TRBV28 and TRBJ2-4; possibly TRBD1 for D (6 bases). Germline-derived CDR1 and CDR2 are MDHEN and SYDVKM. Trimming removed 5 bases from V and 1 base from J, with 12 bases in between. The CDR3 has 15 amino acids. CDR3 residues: CASSPRGNAKNIQYF. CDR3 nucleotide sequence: TGTGCCAGCAGTCCTAGGGGGAACGCCAAAAACATTCAGTACTTC.

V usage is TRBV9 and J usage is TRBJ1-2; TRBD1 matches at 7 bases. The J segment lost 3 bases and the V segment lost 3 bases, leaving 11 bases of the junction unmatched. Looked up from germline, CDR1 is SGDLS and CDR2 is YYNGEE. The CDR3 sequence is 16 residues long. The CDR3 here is CASSEAGDRADYGYTF. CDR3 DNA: TGTGCCAGCAGCGAGGCGGGCGACAGGGCTGACTATGGCTACACCTTC.

The CDR3 sequence: CASSLAGPSTDTQYF. CDR3 DNA sequence: TGCGCCAGCAGCTTGGCAGGGCCGAGCACAGATACGCAGTATTTT. The chain couples TRBV5-1 to TRBJ2-3; TRBD1 is a possible D gene (5 bases). The germline CDR1 and CDR2 sequences are SGHRS and YFSETQ. The germline V and J ends were trimmed by 0 bases and 0 bases, with 8 bases remaining between them. This CDR3 comprises 15 residues.

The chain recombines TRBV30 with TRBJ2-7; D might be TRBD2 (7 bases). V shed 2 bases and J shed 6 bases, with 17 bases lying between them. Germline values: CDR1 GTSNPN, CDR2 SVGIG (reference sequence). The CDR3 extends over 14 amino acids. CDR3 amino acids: CAWSRLWGGIEQYF. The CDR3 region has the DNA TGTGCCTGGAGTCGACTTTGGGGGGGCATCGAGCAGTACTTC.

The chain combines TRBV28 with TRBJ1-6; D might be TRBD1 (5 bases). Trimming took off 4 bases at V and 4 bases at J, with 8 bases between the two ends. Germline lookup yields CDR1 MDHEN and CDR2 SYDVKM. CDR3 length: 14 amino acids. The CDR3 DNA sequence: TGTGCCAGCAGTTCAGGGATGTATAATTCACCCCTCCACTTT. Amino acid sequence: CASSSGMYNSPLHF.